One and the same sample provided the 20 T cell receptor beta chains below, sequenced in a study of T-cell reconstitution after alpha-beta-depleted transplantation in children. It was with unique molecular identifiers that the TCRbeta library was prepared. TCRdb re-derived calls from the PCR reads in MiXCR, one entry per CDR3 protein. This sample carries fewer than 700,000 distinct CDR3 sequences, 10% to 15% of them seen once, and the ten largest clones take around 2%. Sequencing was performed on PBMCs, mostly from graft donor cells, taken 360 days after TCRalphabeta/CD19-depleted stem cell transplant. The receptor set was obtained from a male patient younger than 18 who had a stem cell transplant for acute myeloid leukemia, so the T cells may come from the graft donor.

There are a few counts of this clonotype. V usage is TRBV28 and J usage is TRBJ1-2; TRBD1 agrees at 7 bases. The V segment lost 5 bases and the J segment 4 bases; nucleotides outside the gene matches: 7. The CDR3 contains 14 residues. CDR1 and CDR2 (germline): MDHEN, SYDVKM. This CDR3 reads CASSVQGMGYGYTF. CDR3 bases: TGTGCCAGCAGTGTACAGGGGATGGGCTATGGCTACACCTTC.

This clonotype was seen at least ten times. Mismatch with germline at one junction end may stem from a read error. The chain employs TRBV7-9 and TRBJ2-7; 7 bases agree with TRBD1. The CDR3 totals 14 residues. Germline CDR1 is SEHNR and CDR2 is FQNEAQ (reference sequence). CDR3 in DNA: TGTGCCAGCAACTTAGTAGGGGGCAACTACGAGCAGTACTTC. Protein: CASNLVGGNYEQYF. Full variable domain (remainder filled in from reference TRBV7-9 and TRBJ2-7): DTGVSQNPRHKITKRGQNVTFRCDPISEHNRLYWYRQTLGQGPEFLTYFQNEAQLEKSRLLSDRFSAERPKGSFSTLEIQRTEQGDSAMYLCASNLVGGNYEQYFGPGTRLTVT.

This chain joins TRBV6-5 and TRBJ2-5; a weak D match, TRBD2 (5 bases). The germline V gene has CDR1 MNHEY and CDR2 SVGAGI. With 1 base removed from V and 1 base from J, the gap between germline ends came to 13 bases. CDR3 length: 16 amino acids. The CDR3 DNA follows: TGTGCCAGCAGTTACTTCGGCCAGCGGTTCCAAGAGACCCAGTACTTC. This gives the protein CASSYFGQRFQETQYF.

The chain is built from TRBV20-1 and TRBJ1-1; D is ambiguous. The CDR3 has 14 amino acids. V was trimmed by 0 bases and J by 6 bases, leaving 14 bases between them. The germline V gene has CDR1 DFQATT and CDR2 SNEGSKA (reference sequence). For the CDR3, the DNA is TGCAGTGCTAGAGACTTAACTCAGGCATCTGAAGCTTTCTTT. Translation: CSARDLTQASEAFF.

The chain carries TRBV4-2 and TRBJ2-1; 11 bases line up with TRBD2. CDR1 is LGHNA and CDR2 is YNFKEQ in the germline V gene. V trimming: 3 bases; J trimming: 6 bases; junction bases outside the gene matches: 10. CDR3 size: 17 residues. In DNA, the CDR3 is TGTGCCAGCAGCCAGAGGGATAGCGGGAGGGCTAGCAATGAGCAGTTCTTC. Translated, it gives CASSQRDSGRASNEQFF.

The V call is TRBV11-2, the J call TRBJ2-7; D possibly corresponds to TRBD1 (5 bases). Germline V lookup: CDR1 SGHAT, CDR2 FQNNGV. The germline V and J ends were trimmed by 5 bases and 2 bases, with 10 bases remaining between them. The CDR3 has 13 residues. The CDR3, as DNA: TGTGCCAGCAGCAGCAGGGTGGCCTACGAGCAGTACTTC. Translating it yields CASSSRVAYEQYF.

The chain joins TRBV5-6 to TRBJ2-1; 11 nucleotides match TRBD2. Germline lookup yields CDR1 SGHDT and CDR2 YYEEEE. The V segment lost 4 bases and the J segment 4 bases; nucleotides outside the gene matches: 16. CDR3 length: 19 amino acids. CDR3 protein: CASSTLAGGVLIPYNEQFF. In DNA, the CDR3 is TGTGCCAGCAGCACTCTAGCGGGAGGAGTATTAATCCCTTACAATGAGCAGTTCTTC.

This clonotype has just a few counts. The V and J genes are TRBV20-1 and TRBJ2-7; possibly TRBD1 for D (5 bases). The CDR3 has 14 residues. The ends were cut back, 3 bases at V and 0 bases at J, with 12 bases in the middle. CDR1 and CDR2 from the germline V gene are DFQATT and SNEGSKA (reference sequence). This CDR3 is CSASKGIPSYEQYF. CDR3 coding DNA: TGCAGTGCTAGTAAGGGGATACCCTCCTACGAGCAGTACTTC.

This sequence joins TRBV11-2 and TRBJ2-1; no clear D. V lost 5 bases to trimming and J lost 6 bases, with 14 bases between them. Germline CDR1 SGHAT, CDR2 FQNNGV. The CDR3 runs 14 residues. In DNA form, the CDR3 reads TGTGCCAGCAGCGATTTGCGACTCCCCAATGAGCAGTTCTTC. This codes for CASSDLRLPNEQFF. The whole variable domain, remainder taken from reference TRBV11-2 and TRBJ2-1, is EAGVAQSPRYKIIEKRQSVAFWCNPISGHATLYWYQQILGQGPKLLIQFQNNGVVDDSQLPKDRFSAERLKGVDSTLKIQPAKLEDSAVYLCASSDLRLPNEQFFGPGTRLTVL.

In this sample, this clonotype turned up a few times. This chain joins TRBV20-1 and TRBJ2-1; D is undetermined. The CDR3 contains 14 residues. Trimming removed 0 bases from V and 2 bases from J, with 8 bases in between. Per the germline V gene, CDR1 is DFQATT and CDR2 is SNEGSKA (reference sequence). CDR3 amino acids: CSARDQRTYNEQFF. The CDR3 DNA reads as TGCAGTGCTAGAGATCAACGAACCTACAATGAGCAGTTCTTC.

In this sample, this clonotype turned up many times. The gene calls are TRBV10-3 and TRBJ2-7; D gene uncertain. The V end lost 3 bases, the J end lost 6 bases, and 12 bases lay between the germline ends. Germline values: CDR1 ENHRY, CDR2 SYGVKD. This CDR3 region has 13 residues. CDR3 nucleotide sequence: TGTGCCATCAGTGACAGGAACCCGACCGAGCAGTACTTC. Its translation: CAISDRNPTEQYF.

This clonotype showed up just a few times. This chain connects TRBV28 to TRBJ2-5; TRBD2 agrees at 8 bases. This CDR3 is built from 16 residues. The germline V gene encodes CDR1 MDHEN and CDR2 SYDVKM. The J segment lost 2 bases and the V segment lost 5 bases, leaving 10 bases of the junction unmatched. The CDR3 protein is CASSRARREDQETQYF. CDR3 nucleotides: TGTGCCAGCAGTAGGGCCCGGCGGGAGGATCAAGAGACCCAGTACTTC. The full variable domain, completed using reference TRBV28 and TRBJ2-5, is DVKVTQSSRYLVKRTGEKVFLECVQDMDHENMFWYRQDPGLGLRLIYFSYDVKMKEKGDIPEGYSVSREKKERFSLILESASTNQTSMYLCASSRARREDQETQYFGPGTRLLVL.

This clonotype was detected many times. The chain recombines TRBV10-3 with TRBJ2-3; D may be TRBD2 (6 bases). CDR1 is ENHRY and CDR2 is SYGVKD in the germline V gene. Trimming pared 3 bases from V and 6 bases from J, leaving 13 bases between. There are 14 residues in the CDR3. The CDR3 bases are TGTGCCATCAGTGAAAGGGGAGGTGTGGATACGCAGTATTTT. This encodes CAISERGGVDTQYF.

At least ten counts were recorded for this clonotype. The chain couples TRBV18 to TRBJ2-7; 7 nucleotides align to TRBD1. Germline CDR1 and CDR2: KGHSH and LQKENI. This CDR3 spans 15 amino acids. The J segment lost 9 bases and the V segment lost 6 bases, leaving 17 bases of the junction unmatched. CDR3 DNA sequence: TGTGCCAGCTCTCTGTTTACCGGGACAGATGCGGGGCAGTACTTC. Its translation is CASSLFTGTDAGQYF.

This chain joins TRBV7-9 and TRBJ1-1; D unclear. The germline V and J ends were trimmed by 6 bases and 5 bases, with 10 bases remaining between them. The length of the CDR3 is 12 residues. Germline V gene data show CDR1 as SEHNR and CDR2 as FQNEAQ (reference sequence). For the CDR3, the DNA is TGTGCCAGCAGTCCGCCGAGTACTGAAGCTTTCTTT. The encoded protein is CASSPPSTEAFF.

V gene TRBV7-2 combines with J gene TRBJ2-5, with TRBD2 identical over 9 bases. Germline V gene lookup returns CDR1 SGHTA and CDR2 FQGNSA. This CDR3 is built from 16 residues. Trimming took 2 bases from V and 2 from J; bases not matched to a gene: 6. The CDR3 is CASSLNGLAIQETQYF. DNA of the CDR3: TGTGCCAGCAGCTTAAATGGACTAGCGATACAAGAGACCCAGTACTTC.

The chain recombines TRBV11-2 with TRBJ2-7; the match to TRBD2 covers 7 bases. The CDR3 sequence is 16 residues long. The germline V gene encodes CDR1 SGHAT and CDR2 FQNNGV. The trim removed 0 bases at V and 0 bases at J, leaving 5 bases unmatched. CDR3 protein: CASSLEASGTSYEQYF. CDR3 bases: TGTGCCAGCAGCTTAGAGGCTAGCGGAACCTCCTACGAGCAGTACTTC.

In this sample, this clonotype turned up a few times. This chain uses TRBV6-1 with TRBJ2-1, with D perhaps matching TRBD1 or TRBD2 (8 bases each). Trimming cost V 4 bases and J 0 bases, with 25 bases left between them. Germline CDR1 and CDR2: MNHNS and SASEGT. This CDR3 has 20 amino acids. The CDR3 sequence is CASSATWGSGDRSSYNEQFF. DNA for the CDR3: TGTGCCAGCAGTGCCACCTGGGGTAGCGGGGACAGGAGCTCCTACAATGAGCAGTTCTTC.

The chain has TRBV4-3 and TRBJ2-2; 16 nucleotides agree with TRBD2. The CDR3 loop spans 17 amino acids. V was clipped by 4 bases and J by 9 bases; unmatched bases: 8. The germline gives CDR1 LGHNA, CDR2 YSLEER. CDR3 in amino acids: CASSRAGTSGRARELFF. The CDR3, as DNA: TGCGCCAGCAGCCGTGCCGGGACTAGCGGGAGGGCCCGGGAGCTGTTTTTT.

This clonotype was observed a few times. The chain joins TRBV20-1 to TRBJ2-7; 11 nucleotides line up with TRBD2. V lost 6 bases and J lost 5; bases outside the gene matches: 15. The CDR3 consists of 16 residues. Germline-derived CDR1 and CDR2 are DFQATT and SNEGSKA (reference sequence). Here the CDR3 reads CSAPPGIAGGPDEQYF. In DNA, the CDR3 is TGCAGTGCCCCCCCCGGAATAGCGGGAGGGCCGGACGAGCAGTACTTC.